This is a list of T cell receptor beta chains from one sample in a study of molecular identifiers for immune sequencing clone quantification. TCRdb independently ran MiXCR on the PCR reads; one entry per CDR3 protein. The data show roughly 50,000 distinct CDR3 sequences, about a third seen once. The specimen was naive CD8+ T cells from blood, with Jurkat cell RNA spiked in. The receptors were gathered from a human donor in good health. Some libraries in this study had Jurkat cell RNA spiked in. CDR3s include the opening cysteine and the closing phenylalanine or tryptophan. D genes are given only for firm matches. Clone size is given for some rows only: seen once, a few or many times, or a class if the clone is expanded.

TRBJ2-2,TRBV19,NA,NA,CARTWGGLTVNTGELFF,TGTGCCAGAACCTGGGGCGGGCTTACAGTGAACACCGGGGAGCTGTTTTTT
TRBJ2-7,TRBV4-2,few,NA,CASSPSPSTAYEQYF,TGTGCCAGCAGCCCTAGCCCTAGCACGGCGTACGAGCAGTACTTC
TRBJ2-7,TRBV5-6,few,NA,CASSLVPRSGAYEQYF,TGTGCCAGCAGCTTGGTCCCTCGGTCTGGGGCCTACGAGCAGTACTTC
TRBJ2-7,TRBV28,few,NA,CAIDTLRSYEQYF,TGTGCCATAGACACTTTACGCTCCTACGAGCAGTACTTC
TRBJ2-7,TRBV20-1,NA,NA,CSASTGGYEQYF,TGCAGTGCTAGTACGGGCGGGTACGAGCAGTACTTC
TRBJ1-3,TRBV12-3/TRBV12-4,NA,NA,CASSFGTASGNTIYF,TGTGCCAGCAGTTTCGGGACGGCCTCTGGAAACACCATATATTTT
TRBJ1-1,TRBV6-5,NA,TRBD1,CASSYFTGGYTEAFF,TGTGCCAGCAGTTACTTTACAGGGGGCTACACTGAAGCTTTCTTT
TRBJ2-5,TRBV5-4,many,NA,CASSTGYQETQYF,TGTGCCAGCAGTACAGGGTACCAAGAGACCCAGTACTTC
TRBJ1-1,TRBV19,few,NA,CASSILAEAFF,TGTGCCAGTAGTATCCTGGCCGAAGCTTTCTTT
TRBJ1-5,TRBV28,NA,NA,CASSCRQGFQPQRF,TGTGCCAGCAGTTGCCGGCAGGGCTTTCAGCCCCAGCGTTTT
TRBJ2-1,TRBV18,NA,NA,CASSRDNSYNEQFF,TGTGCCAGCTCGCGGGATAACTCCTACAATGAGCAGTTCTTC
TRBJ1-2,TRBV28,many,NA,CASSLGTTNYGYTF,TGTGCCAGCAGTTTAGGGACAACTAACTATGGCTACACCTTC